Described below is a single T cell receptor beta chain sequence and its context. What antigen it recognizes has not been identified. No base quality information exists; no much larger clone differs at one position. From the cysteine through the phenylalanine, the CDR3 covers 15 amino acids. The CDR3 DNA has 45 bases and is translated from base 1. The germline V gene provides CDR1 SNHLY and CDR2 FYNNEI. Here V drops 4 bases and J drops 4 bases, and the junction holds 6 bases not matched to any gene. Using the deep immunoSEQ assay, TCR CDR3 regions were amplified from genomic DNA by multiplex PCR. Extracted genomic DNA from each cell subset was distributed evenly across all wells of several immunoSEQ 96-well plates, and each plate was treated as a replicate. For sorted subsets, approximately 210 ng of genomic DNA, equivalent to 25,000 to 35,000 T cell genomes, went into each replicate PCR. Purified libraries were quantified with a Qubit 3.0 fluorometer, sized on a Bioanalyzer 2100, and re-quantified with the KAPA Library Quantification kit. Every immunoSEQ 96-well plate was sequenced on a separate single-read 150-cycle Illumina NextSeq 550 flow cell. Concerning the study's data processing: Because the immunoSEQ output held only junctional sequences and lacked quality scores, the filtering could not match the filtering applied to full-length reads. To assign V/J genes and CDR3, sequences were annotated against IMGT germline references using PyIR, a Python wrapper for IgBLAST v1.9. Reads were removed for weak V/J assignments (E-value above 1e-6), missing CDR3, stop codons, out-of-frame junctions, or ambiguous translated residues. V3J clonotypes were defined by identical inferred V gene, J gene, and CDR3 amino acid sequence. To compute the percentage overlap between repertoires, the number of shared unique clonotypes was divided by the size of the smaller repertoire. RTK rarefaction, the Chao1 estimator, and Recon v2.1 estimates of unobserved clonotypes were used to assess repertoire richness. For all TCRbeta clonotypes obtained by the gDNA method from four donors, generation probabilities were computed with OLGA. This immuneACCESS table, as held by TCRdb, lists in-frame sequences with V and J called but not all clones. Of the missing ones, under half trace to an unresolved V gene in checked studies; the others have no known cause. Clone size and the V and J calls come from that table; the DNA yielded D and trimming. Across this sample there are 300,000 to 350,000 clones, with more than 60% seen only once. The top ten clonotypes cover about 10% of the sample.

The donors were healthy, HIV-negative adults who had no recently reported acute infections or vaccinations. Only Caucasian adults living in Nashville, Tennessee, USA were represented among the donors. CD4+ T cells were enriched by magnetic negative selection, after which naive cells were positively selected on CD45RA and the negative fraction was taken as the memory subset. After blood collection by leukapheresis, PBMCs were isolated using Ficoll-Histopaque density gradient centrifugation and then cryopreserved in the vapor phase of liquid nitrogen. Purity and quantity of every magnetically sorted T cell population were checked by analytical flow cytometry. Genomic DNA was isolated from each sorted fraction and quantified by UV absorbance on a Nanodrop 2000c. The data stem from a study of shared clonotypes between healthy human individuals (dated by TCRdb to about 2020). For the study in its entirety: The cohort comprised two women and a few men aged 18 to 49 years. Per donor, leukapheresis produced somewhere between about 0.8 and 9 billion PBMCs. The study deeply sequenced blood TCR repertoires of about five healthy adults to estimate repertoire size and the extent of clonotype sharing between individuals. For each donor, CD4 naive and CD4 memory were each run on three plates, CD8 naive on two plates, and CD8 memory on one plate. Different laboratories and diverse techniques were used to prepare libraries and sequence TCR repertoires, to increase sequencing depth and limit assay-specific biases. Paper-wide results and their limitations: Higher generation probabilities were observed for clonotypes shared by all four sorted-subset donors than for non-shared clonotypes. Sharing across a handful of donors was observed for approximately 5% of naive CD4, over 3% of naive CD8, over 2% of memory CD4, and less than 0.45% of memory CD8 clonotypes. Naive subsets generally had larger estimated clonotype richness than memory subsets did. Because the study included a small number of donors, the genetic and exposure-history diversity represented was limited. Even with the large sequencing depth, rarefaction of the sorted-subset datasets indicated that sequencing was incomplete. Sampling was restricted to blood, and TCR repertoires in tissue are likely to differ from TCR repertoires in blood. Pairwise subsampling led to the expectation that sequencing depth would affect the degree of clonotype sharing among donors.

This chain joins TRBV2 to TRBJ2-1; 8 central bases correspond to TRBD2. Input material: memory CD4+ T cells sorted from blood. The label giving this sample's cell subset or site can be read as: CD45RA-negative fraction. The clonotype originates from a man aged 25 to 45 in good health. The DNA sequence reads TGTGCCAGCAGTGTACGAACTAGCGGTTACAATGAGCAGTTCTTC. It is translated as CASSVRTSGYNEQFF.